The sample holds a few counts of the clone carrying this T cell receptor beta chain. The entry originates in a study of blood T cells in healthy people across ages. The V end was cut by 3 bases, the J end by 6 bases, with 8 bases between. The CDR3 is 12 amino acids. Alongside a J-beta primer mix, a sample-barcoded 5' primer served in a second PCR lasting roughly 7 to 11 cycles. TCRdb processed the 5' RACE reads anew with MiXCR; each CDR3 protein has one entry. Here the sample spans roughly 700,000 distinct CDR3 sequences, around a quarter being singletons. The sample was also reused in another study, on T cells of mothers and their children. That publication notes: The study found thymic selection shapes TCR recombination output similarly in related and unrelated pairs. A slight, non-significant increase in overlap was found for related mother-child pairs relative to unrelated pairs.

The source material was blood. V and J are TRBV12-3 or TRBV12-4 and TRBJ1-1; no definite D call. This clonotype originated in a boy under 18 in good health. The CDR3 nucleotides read TGTGCCAGCAGTTTGCGGATCGCTGAAGCTTTCTTT. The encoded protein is CASSLRIAEAFF.